These 8 T cell receptor beta chains came from one sample sequenced in a study of early T cells in non-severe SARS-CoV-2 infection. TCRdb fed the 5' RACE reads into MiXCR, producing one record per CDR3 protein. The table lists around 64,000 distinct CDR3 sequences, roughly 12% of them singletons. Here the sequenced sample was whole blood, taken at baseline. The receptor source for this set is an adult who was a healthcare worker with PCR-confirmed SARS-CoV-2 infection or an uninfected control (not recorded which).

This clonotype was counted at least ten times. This chain joins TRBV2 and TRBJ2-2; possible D gene TRBD1, 6 bases. There are 16 residues in the CDR3. Germline V gene data show CDR1 as SNHLY and CDR2 as FYNNEI. The V and J ends lost 5 bases and 2 bases respectively, with 15 bases between them. The CDR3 sequence: CASSPTGTPNTGELFF. CDR3 bases: TGTGCCAGCAGTCCTACCGGGACACCTAACACCGGGGAGCTGTTTTTT.

The CDR3 loop is CASGLGLADSYNEQFF. The CDR3, as DNA: TGTGCTAGTGGTTTAGGGCTAGCGGACTCCTACAATGAGCAGTTCTTC. The chain combines TRBV12-5 with TRBJ2-1; 7 positions agree with TRBD2. V lost 3 bases to trimming and J lost 0 bases; unmatched junction nucleotides: 5. The CDR3 totals 16 residues. Germline CDR1 is LGHNT and CDR2 is FRNRAP. Filled out from reference TRBV12-5 and TRBJ2-1, the complete variable domain reads DARVTQTPRHKVTEMGQEVTMRCQPILGHNTVFWYRQTMMQGLELLAYFRNRAPLDDSGMPKDRFSAEMPDATLATLKIQPSEPRDSAVYFCASGLGLADSYNEQFFGPGTRLTVL.

This clonotype was observed a few times. V usage is TRBV10-2 and J usage is TRBJ2-5, with 13 bases identical to TRBD2. Germline V CDR1 and CDR2: WSHSY, SAAADI. Trimming took 6 bases from V and 2 from J; bases not matched to a gene: 12. This CDR3 is built from 18 residues. The CDR3 sequence: CASRPTGTSGINQETQYF. The CDR3 region has the DNA TGCGCCAGCAGACCGACCGGGACTAGCGGGATAAATCAAGAGACCCAGTACTTC.

J is TRBJ2-7 and V is TRBV27; D is ambiguous. Germline V gene data show CDR1 as MNHEY and CDR2 as SMNVEV (reference sequence). Deletions cut 5 bases from V and 2 bases from J, with 13 bases between. This CDR3 region has 14 residues. CDR3 region: CASSKALGPYEQYF. As DNA, the CDR3 is TGTGCCAGCAGTAAAGCTCTCGGTCCCTACGAGCAGTACTTC.

This chain joins TRBV20-1 and TRBJ2-7; TRBD2 might be the D (6 bases). With 0 bases removed from V and 8 bases from J, the gap between germline ends came to 17 bases. Germline CDR1 DFQATT, CDR2 SNEGSKA (reference sequence). The CDR3 runs to 14 residues. The CDR3 loop is CSARDLGGVLKQYF. CDR3 nucleotides: TGCAGTGCTAGAGATTTGGGGGGTGTCCTGAAGCAGTACTTC.

Relative to its sample, this clonotype is medium-sized. The chain recombines TRBV4-2 with TRBJ2-7; D gene uncertain. The V end was cut by 2 bases, the J end by 7 bases, with 15 bases between. CDR1 and CDR2 (germline): LGHNA, YNFKEQ. The CDR3 spans 14 residues. The CDR3 reads CASSQQSLVREQYF. Written as DNA, the CDR3 is TGTGCCAGCAGCCAACAAAGCCTTGTACGGGAGCAGTACTTC.

V gene TRBV20-1 combines with J gene TRBJ1-5; TRBD1 aligns across 9 bases. Germline assignment: CDR1 DFQATT and CDR2 SNEGSKA (reference sequence). The CDR3 loop spans 14 amino acids. Trimming took 5 bases from V and 7 from J; bases not matched to a gene: 9. The CDR3 loop is CSARGTGWEQPQHF. CDR3 bases: TGCAGTGCTCGCGGGACAGGGTGGGAGCAGCCCCAGCATTTT.

The chain recombines TRBV20-1 with TRBJ1-6; D is uncertain. Deletions cut 0 bases from V and 6 bases from J, with 6 bases between. The CDR3 runs to 13 residues. CDR1 and CDR2 (germline): DFQATT, SNEGSKA (reference sequence). The CDR3 sequence: CSAREQSNSPLHF. The CDR3, as DNA: TGCAGTGCTAGAGAGCAGTCTAATTCACCCCTCCACTTT.